Here is one T cell receptor beta chain with its context. Its specificity is unknown. The length of the CDR3 is 17 residues. V lost 0 bases and J lost 7; bases outside the gene matches: 10. Per germline, CDR1 LGHNA and CDR2 YSLEER. The sample is drawn from a study of T cells after yellow fever vaccination. General observations from the study: Any FACS-sorted repertoire could hold abundant clonotypes that contaminate it from the bulk population.

TCRdb passed the 5' RACE reads through MiXCR, listing each CDR3 protein once. The sample carries hundreds of thousands of distinct CDR3 sequences, around 20% recorded once. The sequencing here drew on PBMCs, taken before the yellow fever booster vaccination. This chain joins TRBV4-3 and TRBJ2-7, with 12 bases identical to TRBD2. This clonotype was obtained from a man aged 18 to 30 who received the YFV17D yellow fever vaccine. As DNA, the CDR3 is TGCGCCAGCAGCCAAGATCTAGGTCTAGCGGGGGGGACTGAGCAGTACTTC. Translating gives CASSQDLGLAGGTEQYF.